Below, 18 T cell receptor beta chains from the same sample are listed, as sequenced in a study of blood T cell repertoires in COVID-19 (dated by TCRdb to 2020 to 2021). Libraries were built with the immunoSEQ multiplex PCR assay. TCRdb re-hosts the immuneACCESS table, in-frame sequences only. Its copies lack some clones; in the studies checked, an unresolved V gene accounts for under half of them, and the cause for the rest is not known. This sample is represented by under 200,000 clones; roughly 88% of them were singletons. The top ten constitute approximately 2.4% of the sample. The sample was peripheral blood. The receptors originated from a man between 18 and 29 years old with acute or convalescent COVID-19.

This sequence joins TRBV27 and TRBJ1-6; TRBD1 matches 9 bases. The CDR3 is made up of 14 amino acids. V lost 8 bases to trimming and J lost 7 bases; unmatched junction nucleotides: 6. Looked up from germline, CDR1 is MNHEY and CDR2 is SMNVEV (reference sequence). CDR3: CASWPGQGNSPLHF. The CDR3, as DNA: TGTGCCAGCTGGCCGGGACAGGGAAATTCACCCCTCCACTTT.

This rearrangement joins TRBV4-1 to TRBJ1-1, with a possible D match to TRBD1 (5 bases). Germline CDR1 and CDR2: MGHRA and YSYEKL. This CDR3 has 11 residues. V lost 3 bases and J 11 bases, leaving 10 bases between the germline ends. This CDR3 is CASSQETDAFF. The CDR3 region has the DNA TGCGCCAGCAGCCAGGAGACAGACGCTTTCTTT.

The rearrangement joins TRBV6-6 to TRBJ1-2, with TRBD1 matching over 9 bases. Germline lookup yields CDR1 MNHNY and CDR2 SVGAGI (reference sequence). Trimming took 8 bases from V and 2 from J; bases not matched to a gene: 12. This CDR3 spans 16 amino acids. CDR3 residues: CASAGQGNPVNYGYTF. In DNA, the CDR3 is TGTGCCAGCGCAGGACAGGGGAACCCGGTGAACTATGGCTACACCTTC.

This chain joins TRBV27 and TRBJ2-6, with D maybe TRBD1 (6 bases). Per the germline V gene, CDR1 is MNHEY and CDR2 is SMNVEV (reference sequence). Trimming took 7 bases from V and 1 from J, leaving 8 bases between them. The CDR3 spans 14 residues. CDR3 loop: CASTTGSGANVLTF. The CDR3 DNA sequence: TGTGCCAGCACTACAGGGTCTGGGGCCAACGTCCTGACTTTC.

This chain links TRBV3-1 (or the pseudogene TRBV3-2) with TRBJ1-2, with TRBD1 as a possible D gene (5 bases). The germline CDR1 and CDR2 sequences are LGHDT and YNNKEL (reference sequence). CDR3 length: 15 amino acids. Trimming stripped 4 bases from V and 2 bases from J, with 14 bases between. The CDR3 nucleotides are TGTGCCAGCAGCCCCACTGCTGCAGGGAACTATGGCTACACCTTC. It specifies CASSPTAAGNYGYTF.

The gene calls are TRBV7-8 and TRBJ2-7, with D possibly matching TRBD2 (5 bases). Looked up from germline, CDR1 is SGHVS and CDR2 is FQNEAQ. This CDR3 is 13 amino acids long. Between the trimmed V and J ends, which lost 6 bases and 1 base, there was a span of 10 bases. CDR3 protein: CASRRRGSYEQYF. In DNA, the CDR3 is TGTGCCAGCAGGAGGAGAGGGTCCTACGAGCAGTACTTC.

The chain combines TRBV29-1 with TRBJ1-1; TRBD1 is a possible D gene (6 bases). The CDR3 spans 11 residues. From germline, CDR1 is SQVTM and CDR2 ANQGSEA. The V end was cut by 6 bases, the J end by 6 bases, with 11 bases between. The CDR3: CSVYRAAEAFF. The CDR3 DNA reads as TGCAGCGTCTACAGGGCGGCTGAAGCTTTCTTT.

The chain carries TRBV30 and TRBJ1-2, with D perhaps matching TRBD1 (6 bases). This CDR3 is built from 13 residues. Germline CDR1 is GTSNPN and CDR2 is SVGIG (reference sequence). Trimming took off 5 bases at V and 4 bases at J, with 14 bases between the two ends. The CDR3 sequence is CAWASGTPYGYTF. The DNA for the CDR3 is TGTGCCTGGGCCTCCGGGACACCCTATGGCTACACCTTC.

This clone was recorded a few times. The chain joins TRBV19 to TRBJ2-7; 9 nucleotides line up with TRBD1. Losses at the gene ends were 6 bases for V and 3 bases for J; bases not matched to a gene: 3. The CDR3 loop spans 13 amino acids. From germline, CDR1 is LNHDA and CDR2 SQIVND (reference sequence). The CDR3 DNA follows: TGTGCCAGTAGCTCGGACAGGGGCTACGAGCAGTACTTC. Amino acid sequence: CASSSDRGYEQYF.

V is TRBV30 and J is TRBJ1-3; D call uncertain. The V end was cut by 0 bases, the J end by 1 base, with 16 bases between. This CDR3 comprises 17 residues. Germline lookup yields CDR1 GTSNPN and CDR2 SVGIG (reference sequence). CDR3 protein: CAWSVSRPGWSGNTIYF. CDR3 DNA: TGTGCCTGGAGTGTAAGTCGGCCAGGCTGGTCTGGAAACACCATATATTTT.

The table lists this clone with a count of one. V is TRBV23-1 and J is TRBJ2-2, with 8 bases matching TRBD1. TRBV23-1 is recorded as an ORF, its role being uncertain. CDR3 size: 18 residues. V lost 0 bases to trimming and J lost 4 bases; unmatched junction nucleotides: 10. The CDR3 is CASSQSAPGQAPTGELFF. The DNA for the CDR3 is TGCGCCAGCAGTCAATCGGCCCCGGGACAGGCGCCCACCGGGGAGCTGTTTTTT.

This clone was found once. This chain connects TRBV6-2 or TRBV6-3 to TRBJ2-2, with D hard to call. Germline loops: CDR1 MNHEY, CDR2 SVGEGT. The germline V and J ends were trimmed by 8 bases and 0 bases, with 22 bases remaining between them. CDR3 length: 18 amino acids. Written as DNA, the CDR3 is TGTGCCAGCCGTTTAGAGACTCGGGTCATCGCGAACACCGGGGAGCTGTTTTTT. This translates into CASRLETRVIANTGELFF.

The chain uses TRBV29-1 and TRBJ1-1, with TRBD1 identical over 7 bases. The CDR3 has 15 residues. Unmatched junction bases numbered 11, after V lost 4 bases and J lost 3 bases. Germline V CDR1 and CDR2: SQVTM, ANQGSEA. This CDR3 reads CSVAPTRGLDTEAFF. For the CDR3, the DNA is TGCAGCGTTGCTCCGACTAGGGGGCTGGACACTGAAGCTTTCTTT.

In this sample, this clone turned up once. This chain connects TRBV5-6 to TRBJ1-6, with 9 bases matching TRBD1. This CDR3 contains 16 residues. Germline CDR1 SGHDT, CDR2 YYEEEE. The V and J ends lost 4 bases and 5 bases, in that order; junction bases with no gene match: 7. In nucleotides, the CDR3 is TGTGCCAGCAGCCTCCGGACAGGGGTCGATAATTCACCCCTCCACTTT. Amino acid sequence: CASSLRTGVDNSPLHF.

This chain connects TRBV5-8 to TRBJ2-7, with TRBD1 matching 8 bases. V lost 5 bases to trimming and J lost 5 bases; unmatched junction nucleotides: 6. The CDR3 contains 13 residues. The germline gives CDR1 SGHTS, CDR2 YDEGEE. The CDR3 nucleotides are TGTGCCAGCAGATGGACAGGGACGAACGAGCAGTACTTC. Protein product: CASRWTGTNEQYF. The full variable domain, in which reference TRBV5-8 and TRBJ2-7 provide the parts outside the CDR3, is EAGVTQSPTHLIKTRGQQATLRCSPISGHTSVYWYQQALGLGLQFLLWYDEGEERNRGNFPPRFSGRQFPNYSSELNVNALELEDSALYLCASRWTGTNEQYFGPGTRLTVT.

This clone was counted once. The J gene is TRBJ1-6, the V gene TRBV5-1; TRBD1 is a possible D gene (5 bases). The CDR3 runs to 16 residues. Looked up from germline, CDR1 is SGHRS and CDR2 is YFSETQ. V lost 0 bases to trimming and J lost 7 bases, with 14 bases between them. The CDR3 spells CASSLEPTGLNSPLHF. CDR3 nucleotides: TGCGCCAGCAGCTTGGAACCCACGGGACTGAATTCACCCCTCCACTTT.

This clone was detected once. The rearrangement links TRBV25-1 to TRBJ1-1; TRBD1 might be the D (6 bases). CDR3 length: 16 amino acids. Germline values: CDR1 MGHDK, CDR2 SYGVNS. The ends were cut back, 7 bases at V and 4 bases at J, with 22 bases in the middle. CDR3 nucleotides: TGTGCCAGCAATCCAAGAGGGGGGGTTGGGGCCACTGAAGCTTTCTTT. As protein: CASNPRGGVGATEAFF.

The rearrangement links TRBV5-1 to TRBJ2-2; 9 nucleotides agree with TRBD2. The junction had 12 bases not matched to a gene; V was cut back by 3 bases and J by 6 bases. CDR1 is SGHRS and CDR2 is YFSETQ in the germline V gene. This CDR3 has 17 residues. The CDR3 DNA reads TGCGCCAGCAGCTCTTTTGTTAGCGGGAGAAGCGCCGGGGAGCTGTTTTTT. It specifies CASSSFVSGRSAGELFF.